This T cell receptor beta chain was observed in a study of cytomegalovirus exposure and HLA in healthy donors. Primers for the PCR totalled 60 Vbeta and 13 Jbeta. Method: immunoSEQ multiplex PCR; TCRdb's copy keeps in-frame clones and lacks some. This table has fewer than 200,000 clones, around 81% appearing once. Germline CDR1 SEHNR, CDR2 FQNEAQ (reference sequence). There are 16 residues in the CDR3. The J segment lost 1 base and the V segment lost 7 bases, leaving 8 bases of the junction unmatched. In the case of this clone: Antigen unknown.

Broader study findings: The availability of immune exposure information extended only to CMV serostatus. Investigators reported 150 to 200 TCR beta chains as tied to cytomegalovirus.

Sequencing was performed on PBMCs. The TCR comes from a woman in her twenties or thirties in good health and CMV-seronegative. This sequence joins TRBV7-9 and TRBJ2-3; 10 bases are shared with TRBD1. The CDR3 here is CASNIPGTGGTDTQYF. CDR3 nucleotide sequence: TGTGCCAGCAATATCCCCGGGACAGGGGGCACAGATACGCAGTATTTT.